This T cell receptor (beta chain) is drawn from a study of CD8 T cells in Susac syndrome. RNA, at about 0.5 to 1 ug, was reverse transcribed with random hexamers. TCRdb fed the immunoSEQ multiplex PCR reads into MiXCR, producing one record per CDR3 protein. The sample has fewer than 200,000 distinct CDR3 sequences; roughly 92% are singletons. About this clonotype itself: The junction departs from the called germline gene at one end, perhaps through a read error.

FACS was used to enrich TEMRA cells, whereas the CD8+ and CD4+ T cells were obtained by negative isolation. Sequenced sample: CD4+ T cells from PBMCs. The TCR was taken from a human donor in good health.

CDR3: CASPYNTGEQFF. For the CDR3, the DNA is TGTGCCAGCCCCTATAACACCGGGGAGCAGTTTTTT. The V gene is TRBV27, the J gene TRBJ2-2; a weak D match, TRBD2 (5 bases). CDR3 length: 12 residues. Germline-derived CDR1 and CDR2 are MNHEY and SMNVEV (reference sequence).